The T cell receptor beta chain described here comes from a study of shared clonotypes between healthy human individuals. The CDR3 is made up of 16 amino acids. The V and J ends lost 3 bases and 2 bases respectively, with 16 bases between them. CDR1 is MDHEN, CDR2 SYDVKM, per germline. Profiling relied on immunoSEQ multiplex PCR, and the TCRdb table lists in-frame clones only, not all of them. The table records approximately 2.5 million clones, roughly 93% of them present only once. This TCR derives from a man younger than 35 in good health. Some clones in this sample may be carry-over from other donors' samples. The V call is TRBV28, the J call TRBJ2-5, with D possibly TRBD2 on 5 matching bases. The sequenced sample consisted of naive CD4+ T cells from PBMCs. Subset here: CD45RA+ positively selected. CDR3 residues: CASSFIRGRPQETQYF. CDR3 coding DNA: TGTGCCAGCAGTTTTATCCGGGGTCGGCCACAAGAGACCCAGTACTTC.